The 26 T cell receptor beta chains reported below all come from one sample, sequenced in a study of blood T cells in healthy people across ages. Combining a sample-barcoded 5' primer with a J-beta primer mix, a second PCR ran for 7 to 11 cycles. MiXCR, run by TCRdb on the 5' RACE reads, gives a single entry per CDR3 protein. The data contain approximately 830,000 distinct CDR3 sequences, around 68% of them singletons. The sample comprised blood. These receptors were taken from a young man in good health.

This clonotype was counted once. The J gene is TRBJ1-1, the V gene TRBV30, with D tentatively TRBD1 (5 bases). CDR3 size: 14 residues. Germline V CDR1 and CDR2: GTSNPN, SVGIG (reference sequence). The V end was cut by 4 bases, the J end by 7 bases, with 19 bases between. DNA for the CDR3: TGTGCCTGGATTTCAATGGGGAGGGGAGGTGAAGCTTTCTTT. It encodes CAWISMGRGGEAFF.

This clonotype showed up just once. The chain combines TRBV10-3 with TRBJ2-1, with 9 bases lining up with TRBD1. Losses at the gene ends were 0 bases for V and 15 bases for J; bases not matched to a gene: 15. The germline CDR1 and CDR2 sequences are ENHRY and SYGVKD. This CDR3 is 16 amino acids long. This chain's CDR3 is CAISESRTGAAIYPFF. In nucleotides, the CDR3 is TGTGCCATCAGTGAGTCGAGGACAGGGGCGGCTATATACCCGTTCTTC.

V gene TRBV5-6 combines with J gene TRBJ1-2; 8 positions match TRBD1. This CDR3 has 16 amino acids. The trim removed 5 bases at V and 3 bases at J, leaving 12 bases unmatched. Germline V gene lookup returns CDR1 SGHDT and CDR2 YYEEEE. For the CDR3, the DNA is TGTGCCAGCAGACCTGGGGAAGACAGGGGATACTATGGCTACACCTTC. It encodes CASRPGEDRGYYGYTF.

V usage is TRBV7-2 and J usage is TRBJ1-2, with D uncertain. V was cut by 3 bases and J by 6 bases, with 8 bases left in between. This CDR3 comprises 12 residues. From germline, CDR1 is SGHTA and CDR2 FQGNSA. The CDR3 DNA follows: TGTGCCAGCAGCTTCTATGGGGATGGCTACACCTTC. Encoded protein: CASSFYGDGYTF.

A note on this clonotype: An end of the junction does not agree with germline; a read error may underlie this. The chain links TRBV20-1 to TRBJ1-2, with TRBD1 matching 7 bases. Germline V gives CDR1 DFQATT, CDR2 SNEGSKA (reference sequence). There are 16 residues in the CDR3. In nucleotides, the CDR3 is TGCAGCGCTATGCGGGACAGCCTAAAGGGAGGCTATGGCTACACCTTC. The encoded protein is CSAMRDSLKGGYGYTF.

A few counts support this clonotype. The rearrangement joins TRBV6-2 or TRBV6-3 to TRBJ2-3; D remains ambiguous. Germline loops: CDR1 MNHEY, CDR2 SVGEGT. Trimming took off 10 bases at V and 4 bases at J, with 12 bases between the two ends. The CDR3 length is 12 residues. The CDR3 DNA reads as TGTGCCACTAACAACCCTCCAGATACGCAGTATTTT. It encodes CATNNPPDTQYF.

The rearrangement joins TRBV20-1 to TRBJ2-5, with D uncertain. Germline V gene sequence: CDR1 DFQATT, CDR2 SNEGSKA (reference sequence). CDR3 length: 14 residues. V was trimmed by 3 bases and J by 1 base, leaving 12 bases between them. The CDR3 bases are TGCAGTGCTAGTGTCTATCCCCTCCAAGAGACCCAGTACTTC. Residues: CSASVYPLQETQYF.

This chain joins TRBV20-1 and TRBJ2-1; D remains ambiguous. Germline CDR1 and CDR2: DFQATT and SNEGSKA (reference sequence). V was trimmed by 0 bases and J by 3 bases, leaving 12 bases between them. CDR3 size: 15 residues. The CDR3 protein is CSARDSRLLYNEQFF. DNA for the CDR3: TGCAGTGCTAGAGATTCGAGACTTCTCTACAATGAGCAGTTCTTC.

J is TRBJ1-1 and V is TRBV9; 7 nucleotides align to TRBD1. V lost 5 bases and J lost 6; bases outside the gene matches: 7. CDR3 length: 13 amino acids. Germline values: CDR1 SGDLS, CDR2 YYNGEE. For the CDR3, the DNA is TGTGCCAGCAGTGCCTATCAGGGGGCTGAAGCTTTCTTT. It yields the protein CASSAYQGAEAFF.

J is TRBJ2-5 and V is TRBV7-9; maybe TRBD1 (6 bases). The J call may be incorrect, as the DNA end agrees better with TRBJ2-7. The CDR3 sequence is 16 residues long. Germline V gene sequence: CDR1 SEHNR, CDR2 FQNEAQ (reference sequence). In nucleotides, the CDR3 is TGTGCCAGCAGCTCGAGCCTTCTCCAACAGGGTTACGAGCAGTACTTC. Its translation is CASSSSLLQQGYEQYF.

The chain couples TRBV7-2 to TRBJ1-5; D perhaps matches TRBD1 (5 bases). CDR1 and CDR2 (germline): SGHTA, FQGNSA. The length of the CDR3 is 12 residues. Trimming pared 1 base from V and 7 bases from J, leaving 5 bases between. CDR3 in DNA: TGTGCCAGCAGCTTAGGACAGCAGCCCCAGCATTTT. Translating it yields CASSLGQQPQHF.

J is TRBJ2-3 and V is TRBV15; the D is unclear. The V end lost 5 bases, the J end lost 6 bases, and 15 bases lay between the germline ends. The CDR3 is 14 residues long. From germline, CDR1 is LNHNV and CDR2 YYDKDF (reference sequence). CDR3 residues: CATSSRTQLDTQYF. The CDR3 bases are TGTGCCACCAGCTCTCGAACCCAACTGGATACGCAGTATTTT.

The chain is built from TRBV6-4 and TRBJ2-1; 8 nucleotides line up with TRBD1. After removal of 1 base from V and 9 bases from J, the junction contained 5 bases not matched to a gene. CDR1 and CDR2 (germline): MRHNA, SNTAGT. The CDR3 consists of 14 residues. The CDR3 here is CASSDWTGSAEQFF. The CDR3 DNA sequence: TGTGCCAGCAGTGACTGGACAGGGTCAGCTGAGCAGTTCTTC.

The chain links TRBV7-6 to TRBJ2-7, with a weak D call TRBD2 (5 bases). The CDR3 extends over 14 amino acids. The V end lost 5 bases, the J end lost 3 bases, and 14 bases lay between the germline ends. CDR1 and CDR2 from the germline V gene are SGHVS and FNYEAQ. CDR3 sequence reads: CASSQTGVLYEQYF. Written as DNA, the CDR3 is TGTGCCAGCAGCCAGACCGGGGTCCTCTACGAGCAGTACTTC.

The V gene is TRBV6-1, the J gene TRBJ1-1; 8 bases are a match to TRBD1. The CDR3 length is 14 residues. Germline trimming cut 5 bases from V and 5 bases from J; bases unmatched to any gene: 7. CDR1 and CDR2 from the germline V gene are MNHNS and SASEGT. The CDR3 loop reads CASSLTGARTEAFF. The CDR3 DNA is TGTGCCAGCAGTTTGACAGGGGCGCGTACTGAAGCTTTCTTT.

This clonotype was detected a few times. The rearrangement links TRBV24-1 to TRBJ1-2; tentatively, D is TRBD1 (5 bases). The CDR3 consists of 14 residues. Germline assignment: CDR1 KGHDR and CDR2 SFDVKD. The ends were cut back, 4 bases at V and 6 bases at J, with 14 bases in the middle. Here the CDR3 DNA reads TGTGCCACCAGTGAACGGGGCAGGGTACATGGCTACACCTTC. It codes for CATSERGRVHGYTF.

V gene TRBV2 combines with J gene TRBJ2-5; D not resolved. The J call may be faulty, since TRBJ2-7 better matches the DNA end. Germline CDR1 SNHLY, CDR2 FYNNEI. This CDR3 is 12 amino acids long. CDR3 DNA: TGTGCCAGCAGTGAGCACTTCTACGAGCAGTACTTC. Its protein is CASSEHFYEQYF.

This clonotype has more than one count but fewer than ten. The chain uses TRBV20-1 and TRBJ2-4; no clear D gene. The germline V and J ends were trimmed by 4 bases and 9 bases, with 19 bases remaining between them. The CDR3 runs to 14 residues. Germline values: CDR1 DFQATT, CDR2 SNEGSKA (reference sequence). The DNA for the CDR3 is TGCAGTGCTACCATTTTAGGGTTTCATCCCATTCAGTACTTC. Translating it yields CSATILGFHPIQYF.

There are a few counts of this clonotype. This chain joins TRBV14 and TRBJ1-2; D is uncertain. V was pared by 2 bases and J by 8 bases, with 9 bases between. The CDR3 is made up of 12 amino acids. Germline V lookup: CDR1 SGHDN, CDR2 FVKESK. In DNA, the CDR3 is TGTGCCAGCAGCCAACCGCCCGGCGGCTACACCTTC. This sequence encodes CASSQPPGGYTF.

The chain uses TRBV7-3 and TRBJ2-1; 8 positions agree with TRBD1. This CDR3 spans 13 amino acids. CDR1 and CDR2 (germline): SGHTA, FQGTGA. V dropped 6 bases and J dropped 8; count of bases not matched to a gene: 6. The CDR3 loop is CASRAGGYDEQFF. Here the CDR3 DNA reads TGTGCCAGCAGGGCAGGGGGCTATGATGAGCAGTTCTTC.

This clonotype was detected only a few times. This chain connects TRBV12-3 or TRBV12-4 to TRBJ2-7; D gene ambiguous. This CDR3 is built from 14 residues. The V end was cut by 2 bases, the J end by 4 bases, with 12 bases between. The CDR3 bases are TGTGCCAGCAGTTTACGGCTGGTCGGGTACGAGCAGTACTTC. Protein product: CASSLRLVGYEQYF.

The CDR3 DNA reads as TGTGCCAGCAGCTTCAGCCAGGGAAATGAAAAACTGTTTTTT. Amino acid sequence: CASSFSQGNEKLFF. The chain has TRBV7-2 and TRBJ1-4, with a tentative D call TRBD1 (5 bases). Trimming took off 3 bases at V and 5 bases at J, with 10 bases between the two ends. The CDR3 extends over 14 amino acids. CDR1 SGHTA and CDR2 FQGNSA come from the germline V gene. The full variable domain, with the rest looked up from reference TRBV7-2 and TRBJ1-4, is GAGVSQSPSNKVTEKGKDVELRCDPISGHTALYWYRQSLGQGLEFLIYFQGNSAPDKSGLPSDRFSAERTGGSVSTLTIQRTQQEDSAVYLCASSFSQGNEKLFFGSGTQLSVL.

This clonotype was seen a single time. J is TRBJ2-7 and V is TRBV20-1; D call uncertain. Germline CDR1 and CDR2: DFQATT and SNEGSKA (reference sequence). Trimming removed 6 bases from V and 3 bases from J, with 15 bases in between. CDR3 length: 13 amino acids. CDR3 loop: CSAPTPGRYEQYF. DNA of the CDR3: TGCAGTGCCCCGACACCCGGACGCTACGAGCAGTACTTC.

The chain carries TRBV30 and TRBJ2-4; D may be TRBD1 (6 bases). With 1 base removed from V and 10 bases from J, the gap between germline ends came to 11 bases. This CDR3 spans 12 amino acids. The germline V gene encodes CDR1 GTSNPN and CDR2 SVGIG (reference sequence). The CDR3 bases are TGTGCCTGGAGTGATCGAGGGGGTATTCAGTACTTC. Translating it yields CAWSDRGGIQYF.

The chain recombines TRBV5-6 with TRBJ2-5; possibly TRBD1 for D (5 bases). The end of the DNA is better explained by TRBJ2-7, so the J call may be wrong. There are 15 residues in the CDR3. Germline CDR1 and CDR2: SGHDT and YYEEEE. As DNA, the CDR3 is TGTGCCAGCAGCTTGGAGGCAGGGCCTACCTACGAGCAGTACTTC. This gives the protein CASSLEAGPTYEQYF.

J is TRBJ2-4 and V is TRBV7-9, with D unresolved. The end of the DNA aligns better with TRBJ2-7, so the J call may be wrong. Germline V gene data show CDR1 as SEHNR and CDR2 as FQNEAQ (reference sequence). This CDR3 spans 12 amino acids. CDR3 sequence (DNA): TGTGCCAGCACCCGATCAGACTACGAGCAGTACTTC. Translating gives CASTRSDYEQYF.